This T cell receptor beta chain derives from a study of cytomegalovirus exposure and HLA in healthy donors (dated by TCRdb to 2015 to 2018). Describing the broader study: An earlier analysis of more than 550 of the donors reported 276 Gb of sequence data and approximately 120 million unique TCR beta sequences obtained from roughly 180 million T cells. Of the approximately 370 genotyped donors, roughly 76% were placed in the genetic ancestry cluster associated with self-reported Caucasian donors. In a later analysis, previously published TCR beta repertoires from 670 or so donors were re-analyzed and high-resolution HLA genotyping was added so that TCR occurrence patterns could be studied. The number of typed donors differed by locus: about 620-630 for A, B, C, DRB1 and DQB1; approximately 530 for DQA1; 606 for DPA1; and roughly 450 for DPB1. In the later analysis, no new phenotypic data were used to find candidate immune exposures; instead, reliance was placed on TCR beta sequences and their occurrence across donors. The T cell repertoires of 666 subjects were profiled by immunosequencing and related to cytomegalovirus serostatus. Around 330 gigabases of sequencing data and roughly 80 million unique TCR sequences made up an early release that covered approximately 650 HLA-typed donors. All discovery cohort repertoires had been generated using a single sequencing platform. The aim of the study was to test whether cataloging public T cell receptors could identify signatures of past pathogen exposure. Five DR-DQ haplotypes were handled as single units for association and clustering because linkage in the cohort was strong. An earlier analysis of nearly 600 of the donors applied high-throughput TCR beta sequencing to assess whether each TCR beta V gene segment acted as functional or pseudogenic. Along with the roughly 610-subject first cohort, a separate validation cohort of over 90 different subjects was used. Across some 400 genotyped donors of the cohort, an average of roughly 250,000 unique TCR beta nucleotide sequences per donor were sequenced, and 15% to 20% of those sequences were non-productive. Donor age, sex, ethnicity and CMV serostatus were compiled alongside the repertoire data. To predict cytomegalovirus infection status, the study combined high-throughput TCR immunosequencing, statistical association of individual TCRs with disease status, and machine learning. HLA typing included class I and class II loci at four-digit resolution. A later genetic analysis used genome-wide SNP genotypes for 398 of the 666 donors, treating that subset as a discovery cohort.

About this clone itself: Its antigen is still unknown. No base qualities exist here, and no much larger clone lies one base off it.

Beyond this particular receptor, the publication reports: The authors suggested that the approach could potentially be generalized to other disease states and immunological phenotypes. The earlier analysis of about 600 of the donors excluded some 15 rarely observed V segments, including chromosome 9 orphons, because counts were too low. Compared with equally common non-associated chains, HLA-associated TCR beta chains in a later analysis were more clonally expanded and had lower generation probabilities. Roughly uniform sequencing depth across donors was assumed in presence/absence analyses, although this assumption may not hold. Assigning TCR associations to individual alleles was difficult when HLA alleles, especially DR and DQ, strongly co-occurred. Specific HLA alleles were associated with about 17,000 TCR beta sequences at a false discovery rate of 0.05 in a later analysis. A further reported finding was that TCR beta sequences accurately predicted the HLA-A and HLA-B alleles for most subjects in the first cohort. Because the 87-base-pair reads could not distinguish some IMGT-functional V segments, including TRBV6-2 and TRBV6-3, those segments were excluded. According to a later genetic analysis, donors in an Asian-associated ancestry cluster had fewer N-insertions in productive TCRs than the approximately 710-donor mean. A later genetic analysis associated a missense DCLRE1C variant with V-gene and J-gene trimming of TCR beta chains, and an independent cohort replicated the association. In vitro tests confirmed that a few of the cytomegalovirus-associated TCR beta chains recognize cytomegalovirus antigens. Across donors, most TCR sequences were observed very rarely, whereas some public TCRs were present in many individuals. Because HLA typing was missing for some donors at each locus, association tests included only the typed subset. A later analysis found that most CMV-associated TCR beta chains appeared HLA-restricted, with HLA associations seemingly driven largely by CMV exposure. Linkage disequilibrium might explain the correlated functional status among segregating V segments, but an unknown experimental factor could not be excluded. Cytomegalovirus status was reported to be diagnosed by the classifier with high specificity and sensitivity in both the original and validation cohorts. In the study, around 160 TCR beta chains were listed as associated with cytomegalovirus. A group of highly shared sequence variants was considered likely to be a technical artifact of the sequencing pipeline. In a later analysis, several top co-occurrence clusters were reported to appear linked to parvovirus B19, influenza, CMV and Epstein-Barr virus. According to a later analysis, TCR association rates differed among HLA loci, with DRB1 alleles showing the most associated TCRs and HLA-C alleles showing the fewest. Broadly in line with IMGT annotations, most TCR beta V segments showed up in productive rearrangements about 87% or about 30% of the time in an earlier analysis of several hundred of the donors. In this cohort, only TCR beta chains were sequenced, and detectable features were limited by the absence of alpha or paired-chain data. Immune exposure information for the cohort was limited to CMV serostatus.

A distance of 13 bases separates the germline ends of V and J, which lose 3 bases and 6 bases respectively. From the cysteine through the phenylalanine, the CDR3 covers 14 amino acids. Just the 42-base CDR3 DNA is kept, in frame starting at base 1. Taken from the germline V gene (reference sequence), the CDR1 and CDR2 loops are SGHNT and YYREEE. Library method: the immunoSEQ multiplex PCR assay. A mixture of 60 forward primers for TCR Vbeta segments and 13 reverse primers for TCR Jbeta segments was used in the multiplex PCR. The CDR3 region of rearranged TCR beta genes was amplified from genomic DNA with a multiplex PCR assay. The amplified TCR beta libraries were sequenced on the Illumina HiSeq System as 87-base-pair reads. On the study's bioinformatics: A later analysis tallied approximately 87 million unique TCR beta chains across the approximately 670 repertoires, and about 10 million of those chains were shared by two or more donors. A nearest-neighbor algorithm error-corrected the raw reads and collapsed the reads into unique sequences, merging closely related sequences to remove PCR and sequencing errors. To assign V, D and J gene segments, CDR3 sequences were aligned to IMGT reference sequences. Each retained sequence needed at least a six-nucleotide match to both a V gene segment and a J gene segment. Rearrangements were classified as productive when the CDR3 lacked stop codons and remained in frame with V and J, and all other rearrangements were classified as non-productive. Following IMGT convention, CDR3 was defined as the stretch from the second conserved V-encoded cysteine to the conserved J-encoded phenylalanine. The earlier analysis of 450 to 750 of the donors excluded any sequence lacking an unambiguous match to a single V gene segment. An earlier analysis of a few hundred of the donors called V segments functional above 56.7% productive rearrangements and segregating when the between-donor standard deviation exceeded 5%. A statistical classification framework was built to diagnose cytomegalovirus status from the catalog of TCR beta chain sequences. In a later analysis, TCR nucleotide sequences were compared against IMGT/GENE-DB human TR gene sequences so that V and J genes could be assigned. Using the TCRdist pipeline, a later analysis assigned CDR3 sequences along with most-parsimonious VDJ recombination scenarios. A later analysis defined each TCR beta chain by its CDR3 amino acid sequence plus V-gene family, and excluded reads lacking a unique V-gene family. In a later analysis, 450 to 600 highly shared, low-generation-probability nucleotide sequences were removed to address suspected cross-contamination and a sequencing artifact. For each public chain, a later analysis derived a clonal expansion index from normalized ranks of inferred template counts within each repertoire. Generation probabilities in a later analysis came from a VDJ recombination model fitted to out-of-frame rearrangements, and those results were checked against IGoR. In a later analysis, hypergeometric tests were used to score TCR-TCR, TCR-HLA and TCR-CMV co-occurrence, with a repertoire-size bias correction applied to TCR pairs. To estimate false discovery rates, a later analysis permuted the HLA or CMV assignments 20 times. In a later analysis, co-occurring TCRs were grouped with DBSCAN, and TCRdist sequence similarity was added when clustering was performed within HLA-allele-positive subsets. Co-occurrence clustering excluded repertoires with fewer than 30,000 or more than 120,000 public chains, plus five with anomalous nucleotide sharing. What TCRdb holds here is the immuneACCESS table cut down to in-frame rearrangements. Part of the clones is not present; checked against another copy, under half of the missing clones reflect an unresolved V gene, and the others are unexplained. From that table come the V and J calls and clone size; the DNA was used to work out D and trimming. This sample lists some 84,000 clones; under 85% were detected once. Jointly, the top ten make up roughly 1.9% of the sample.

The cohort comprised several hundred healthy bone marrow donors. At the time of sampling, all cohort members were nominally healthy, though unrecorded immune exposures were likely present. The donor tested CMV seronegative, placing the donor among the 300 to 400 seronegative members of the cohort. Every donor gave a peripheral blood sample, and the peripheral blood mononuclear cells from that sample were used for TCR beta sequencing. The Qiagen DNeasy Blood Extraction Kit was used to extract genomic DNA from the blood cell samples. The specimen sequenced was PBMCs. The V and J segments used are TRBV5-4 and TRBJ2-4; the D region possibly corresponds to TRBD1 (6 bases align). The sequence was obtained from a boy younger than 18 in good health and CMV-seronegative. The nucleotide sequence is TGTGCCAGCAGCTCCGCGGACAGCTTAAACATTCAGTACTTC. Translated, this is CASSSADSLNIQYF. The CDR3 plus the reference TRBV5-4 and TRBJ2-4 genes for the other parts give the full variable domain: ETGVTQSPTHLIKTRGQQVTLRCSSQSGHNTVSWYQQALGQGPQFIFQYYREEENGRGNFPPRFSGLQFPNYSSELNVNALELDDSALYLCASSSADSLNIQYFGAGTRLSVL.